Following are 27 T cell receptor beta chains from one sample sequenced in a study of blood T cell repertoires in COVID-19. Assay: immunoSEQ multiplex PCR; the TCRdb copy retains only in-frame clones and omits some. The repertoire holds tens of thousands of clones, around 80% seen once, with about a sixth in the top ten. The material sequenced was peripheral blood. These receptors all come from a woman aged 55 to 70 with acute or convalescent COVID-19.

This chain joins TRBV15 and TRBJ1-2, with a tentative D call TRBD1 (5 bases). The ends were cut back, 5 bases at V and 4 bases at J, with 14 bases in the middle. The CDR3 covers 14 residues. Per germline, CDR1 LNHNV and CDR2 YYDKDF (reference sequence). The CDR3 loop reads CATSRQRTVYGYTF. The DNA of the CDR3 is TGTGCCACCAGCCGACAGAGAACCGTCTATGGCTACACCTTC.

The V and J genes are TRBV29-1 and TRBJ1-5; D is unresolved. V dropped 6 bases and J dropped 0 bases, with 12 bases sitting between them. CDR1 is SQVTM, CDR2 ANQGSEA, per germline. The CDR3 extends over 14 amino acids. For the CDR3, the DNA is TGCAGCGTCGGGTCAGCCCTTAGCAATCAGCCCCAGCATTTT. This codes for CSVGSALSNQPQHF.

The chain links TRBV12-3 or TRBV12-4 to TRBJ2-5; 7 bases map to TRBD2. V was pared by 6 bases and J by 5 bases, with 6 bases of the junction left unmatched. This CDR3 has 13 residues. The CDR3 loop is CASRRGNLETQYF. The CDR3 nucleotides read TGTGCCAGCAGGCGGGGGAATTTGGAGACCCAGTACTTC.

The chain uses TRBV29-1 and TRBJ1-1; the D is unclear. Deletions cut 5 bases from V and 11 bases from J, with 15 bases between. Germline CDR1 and CDR2: SQVTM and ANQGSEA. The CDR3 extends over 11 amino acids. The CDR3 coding sequence is TGCAGCGTTACGGTAGCAGTGGAGGCTTTCTTT. It is translated as CSVTVAVEAFF.

This clone was seen more than once but under ten times. This sequence joins TRBV6-5 and TRBJ1-2; tentatively, D is TRBD1 (6 bases). Germline CDR1 and CDR2: MNHEY and SVGAGI. The V and J ends lost 2 bases and 7 bases respectively, with 8 bases between them. The CDR3 has 12 residues. The chain's CDR3 is CASSYGGSGYTF. Written as DNA, the CDR3 is TGTGCCAGCAGTTACGGGGGCAGTGGCTACACCTTC.

This clone was seen just once. The chain links TRBV24-1 to TRBJ2-7; 7 bases are a match to TRBD1. There are 12 residues in the CDR3. V lost 7 bases, J lost 3 bases, and 2 bases stayed unmatched. Germline V gene data show CDR1 as KGHDR and CDR2 as SFDVKD. The CDR3 DNA reads TGTGCCACCAGCAGGGACAGCTACGAGCAGTACTTC. Amino acids: CATSRDSYEQYF.

The chain employs TRBV24-1 and TRBJ1-5; D might be TRBD1 (6 bases). The CDR3 totals 15 residues. In germline, CDR1 is KGHDR, CDR2 SFDVKD. The V end lost 4 bases, the J end lost 4 bases, and 13 bases lay between the germline ends. Here the CDR3 reads CATSEDETGNQPQHF. The CDR3 DNA is TGTGCCACCAGTGAGGACGAAACAGGGAATCAGCCCCAGCATTTT.

This rearrangement joins TRBV5-1 to TRBJ2-5; 9 bases match TRBD2. Germline trimming cut 1 base from V and 4 bases from J; bases unmatched to any gene: 2. Per the germline V gene, CDR1 is SGHRS and CDR2 is YFSETQ. The CDR3 sequence is 14 residues long. The CDR3 DNA follows: TGCGCCAGCAGCTTGAGCGGGGGGCCAGAGACCCAGTACTTC. This translates into CASSLSGGPETQYF.

The count of this clone is one. This chain uses TRBV20-1 with TRBJ2-7, with D possibly being TRBD1 (6 bases). The CDR3 is made up of 11 amino acids. In germline, CDR1 is DFQATT, CDR2 SNEGSKA (reference sequence). Trimming shortened V by 3 bases and J by 9 bases, and 12 bases separated the two germline ends. The chain's CDR3 is CSASTGLGQYF. CDR3 sequence (DNA): TGCAGTGCTAGCACAGGGCTTGGGCAGTACTTC.

In its sample, this clone was seen a few times. The rearrangement joins TRBV5-6 to TRBJ1-2; D may be TRBD1 (6 bases). The CDR3 runs 15 residues. With 1 base removed from V and 1 base from J, the gap between germline ends came to 11 bases. CDR1 and CDR2 from the germline V gene are SGHDT and YYEEEE. The CDR3 spells CASSLPGQVNYGYTF. CDR3 DNA: TGTGCCAGCAGCTTGCCGGGACAAGTTAACTATGGCTACACCTTC.

V and J are TRBV6-6 and TRBJ1-3, with D unresolved. Per the germline V gene, CDR1 is MNHNY and CDR2 is SVGAGI (reference sequence). V was clipped by 10 bases and J by 2 bases, with 6 bases between them. CDR3 length equals 11 residues. The CDR3 coding sequence is TGTGCCACCGGGGCTGGAAACACCATATATTTT. Its translation is CATGAGNTIYF.

The CDR3 reads CASSVETENTEAFF. CDR3 nucleotides: TGTGCCAGCAGCGTAGAAACAGAGAACACTGAAGCTTTCTTT. The chain is built from TRBV9 and TRBJ1-1; D not resolved. Deletions cut 0 bases from V and 1 base from J, with 7 bases between. Germline lookup yields CDR1 SGDLS and CDR2 YYNGEE. This CDR3 is built from 14 residues.

The CDR3 sequence: CASSLVPWPSGNTIYF. The CDR3 bases are TGTGCCAGCAGCTTAGTACCGTGGCCCTCTGGAAACACCATATATTTT. V gene TRBV7-2 combines with J gene TRBJ1-3, with D unresolved. V shed 1 base and J shed 0 bases, with 10 bases lying between them. This CDR3 has 16 residues. Germline V gene data show CDR1 as SGHTA and CDR2 as FQGNSA.

V and J are TRBV2 and TRBJ2-1; D might be TRBD1 (6 bases). The CDR3 loop spans 14 amino acids. Germline CDR1 and CDR2: SNHLY and FYNNEI. V was clipped by 7 bases and J by 9 bases, with 19 bases between them. CDR3 nucleotide sequence: TGTGCCAGCAATTCAGGGGACCTATATGGTGAGCAGTTCTTC. It is translated as CASNSGDLYGEQFF.

The chain has TRBV7-9 and TRBJ1-6, with 7 bases aligning to TRBD1. The CDR3 is 16 amino acids. Germline V gene sequence: CDR1 SEHNR, CDR2 FQNEAQ (reference sequence). With 5 bases clipped from V and 7 bases from J, the junction kept 11 bases outside the gene matches. DNA for the CDR3: TGTGCCAGCAGCGCGCGACAGGGTTCGTCGAATTCACCCCTCCACTTT. This gives the protein CASSARQGSSNSPLHF.

CDR3 in amino acids: CASSGKTNTGELFF. The DNA of the CDR3 is TGCGCCAGCAGCGGCAAGACGAACACCGGGGAGCTGTTTTTT. The chain combines TRBV5-1 with TRBJ2-2; no clear D. The germline CDR1 and CDR2 sequences are SGHRS and YFSETQ. The CDR3 has 14 residues. The ends were cut back, 4 bases at V and 0 bases at J, with 7 bases in the middle.

The chain joins TRBV6-5 to TRBJ1-5; D unclear. V lost 10 bases, J lost 0 bases, and 13 bases lay in between. Germline V gene sequence: CDR1 MNHEY, CDR2 SVGAGI. The CDR3 sequence is 14 residues long. CDR3 DNA sequence: TGTGCCACCCACGACACGAATAGCAATCAGCCCCAGCATTTT. This sequence encodes CATHDTNSNQPQHF.

The V gene is TRBV28, the J gene TRBJ2-1; 12 bases map to TRBD2. The CDR3 spans 16 residues. Per germline, CDR1 MDHEN and CDR2 SYDVKM. With V trimmed by 2 bases and J by 12 bases, 11 bases remained unmatched. The CDR3 protein is CASSLGSASGRAGQFF. The CDR3 nucleotides read TGTGCCAGCAGTTTAGGATCGGCTAGCGGGAGGGCCGGGCAGTTCTTC.

DNA of the CDR3: TGTGCCAGTAGTGTTCGGGGGGGCCCCTACGAGCAGTACTTC. This encodes CASSVRGGPYEQYF. V and J are TRBV19 and TRBJ2-7; 8 nucleotides match TRBD2. Germline CDR1 reads LNHDA; CDR2 reads SQIVND (reference sequence). V shed 5 bases, J shed 2 bases, and the junction held 5 bases outside the gene matches. The CDR3 consists of 14 residues.

The chain is built from TRBV5-6 and TRBJ1-2, with unresolved D. Between the trimmed V and J ends, which lost 3 bases and 8 bases, there was a span of 17 bases. CDR3 length equals 14 residues. Germline CDR1 is SGHDT and CDR2 is YYEEEE. In DNA, the CDR3 is TGTGCCAGCAGCTCCTTGGACTCCCTGGGCGGCTACACCTTC. Amino acid sequence: CASSSLDSLGGYTF.

The chain has TRBV10-3 and TRBJ1-1; 11 bases line up with TRBD1. There are 14 residues in the CDR3. Germline lookup yields CDR1 ENHRY and CDR2 SYGVKD. The junction had 4 bases not matched to a gene; V was cut back by 6 bases and J by 4 bases. The CDR3 sequence: CAISGQGAPTEAFF. The CDR3 coding sequence is TGTGCCATCAGCGGACAGGGGGCGCCCACTGAAGCTTTCTTT.

This clone occurred a few times. The chain employs TRBV11-3 and TRBJ1-1, with 7 bases identical to TRBD1. In germline, CDR1 is SGHNT, CDR2 YENEEA. This CDR3 has 16 residues. V was pared by 5 bases and J by 10 bases, with 19 bases of the junction left unmatched. CDR3 in amino acids: CASSRPRDRISDGAFF. CDR3 nucleotide sequence: TGTGCCAGCAGCCGTCCCCGGGACAGAATTTCAGACGGAGCTTTCTTT.

V usage is TRBV7-2 and J usage is TRBJ1-2; weak D call: TRBD1 (6 bases). From germline, CDR1 is SGHTA and CDR2 FQGNSA. Deletions cut 5 bases from V and 5 bases from J, with 15 bases between. The CDR3 totals 14 residues. The DNA for the CDR3 is TGTGCCAGCAGCCCCCGGACAGAAAATTATGGCTACACCTTC. It encodes CASSPRTENYGYTF. Complete variable domain (other parts from reference TRBV7-2 and TRBJ1-2): GAGVSQSPSNKVTEKGKDVELRCDPISGHTALYWYRQSLGQGLEFLIYFQGNSAPDKSGLPSDRFSAERTGGSVSTLTIQRTQQEDSAVYLCASSPRTENYGYTFGSGTRLTVV.

The rearrangement links TRBV6-5 to TRBJ1-2, with a possible D match to TRBD1 (5 bases). The CDR3 is made up of 12 amino acids. The germline V gene encodes CDR1 MNHEY and CDR2 SVGAGI. V was trimmed by 2 bases and J by 8 bases, leaving 9 bases between them. Here the CDR3 reads CASSYMGQGYTF. CDR3 sequence (DNA): TGTGCCAGCAGTTACATGGGGCAAGGCTACACCTTC.

V and J are TRBV3-1 (or the pseudogene TRBV3-2) and TRBJ2-1, with D possibly matching TRBD1 (6 bases). There are 15 residues in the CDR3. Trimming left V 4 bases short and J 8 bases short, with 18 bases between. Germline lookup yields CDR1 LGHDT and CDR2 YNNKEL (reference sequence). CDR3 amino acids: CASSLQGGGRDEQFF. CDR3 bases: TGTGCCAGCAGCCTACAGGGTGGGGGTCGGGATGAGCAGTTCTTC.

The chain couples TRBV28 to TRBJ1-4; TRBD1 matches at 9 bases. J lost 4 bases, V lost 4 bases, and 7 bases had no gene match. The CDR3 consists of 16 residues. CDR1 MDHEN and CDR2 SYDVKM come from the germline V gene. CDR3 residues: CASSSQGASVNEKLFF. The CDR3, as DNA: TGTGCCAGCAGTTCACAGGGGGCGTCTGTTAATGAAAAACTGTTTTTT.

The chain combines TRBV11-3 with TRBJ1-2; 9 bases fit TRBD1. Per the germline V gene, CDR1 is SGHNT and CDR2 is YENEEA. The CDR3 has 16 amino acids. Trimming cost V 3 bases and J 4 bases; bases outside gene matches: 9. The CDR3: CASSFSVGQGFYGYTF. The CDR3 nucleotides are TGTGCCAGCAGCTTTAGTGTGGGACAGGGATTCTATGGCTACACCTTC.